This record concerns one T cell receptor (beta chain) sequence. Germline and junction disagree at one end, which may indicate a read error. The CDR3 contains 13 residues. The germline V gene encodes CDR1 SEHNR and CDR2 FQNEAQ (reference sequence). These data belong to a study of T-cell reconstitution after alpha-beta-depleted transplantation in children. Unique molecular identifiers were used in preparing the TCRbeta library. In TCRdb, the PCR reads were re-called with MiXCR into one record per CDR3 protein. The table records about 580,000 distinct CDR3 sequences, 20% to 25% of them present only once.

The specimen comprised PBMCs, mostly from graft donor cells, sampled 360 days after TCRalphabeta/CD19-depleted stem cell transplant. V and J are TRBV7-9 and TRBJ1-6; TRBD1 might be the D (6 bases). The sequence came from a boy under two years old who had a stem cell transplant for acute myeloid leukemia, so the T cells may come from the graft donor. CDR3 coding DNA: TGTGCCAGCAGCCCCACAGGGAGTTCACCCTTCCACTTT. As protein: CASSPTGSSPFHF. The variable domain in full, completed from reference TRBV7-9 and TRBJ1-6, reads DTGVSQNPRHKITKRGQNVTFRCDPISEHNRLYWYRQTLGQGPEFLTYFQNEAQLEKSRLLSDRFSAERPKGSFSTLEIQRTEQGDSAMYLCASSPTGSSPFHFGNGTRLTVT.